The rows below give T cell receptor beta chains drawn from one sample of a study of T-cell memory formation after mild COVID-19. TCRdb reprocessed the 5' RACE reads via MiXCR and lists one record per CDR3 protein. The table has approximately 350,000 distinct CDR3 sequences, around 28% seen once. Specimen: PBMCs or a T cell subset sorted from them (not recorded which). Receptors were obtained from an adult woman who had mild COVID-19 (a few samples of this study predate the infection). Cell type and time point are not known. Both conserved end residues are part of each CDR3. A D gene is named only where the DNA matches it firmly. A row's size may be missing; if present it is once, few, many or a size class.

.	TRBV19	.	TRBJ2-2	CASSSRDVRRANTGELFF	TGTGCCAGTAGTTCCAGGGACGTCCGAAGGGCGAACACCGGGGAGCTGTTTTTT
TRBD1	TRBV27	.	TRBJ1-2	CASQGDSDYGYTF	TGTGCCTCCCAGGGGGACAGTGACTATGGCTACACCTTC
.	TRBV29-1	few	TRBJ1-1	CSVEDRKEGEAFF	TGCAGCGTTGAAGATCGGAAGGAGGGTGAAGCTTTCTTT
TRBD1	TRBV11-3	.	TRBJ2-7	CASSSRDRPTYEQYF	TGTGCCAGCAGCTCCCGGGACAGACCTACCTACGAGCAGTACTTC
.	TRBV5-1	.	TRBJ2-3	CASRKDGSLDTQYF	TGCGCCAGCAGAAAGGACGGGAGCTTGGATACGCAGTATTTT
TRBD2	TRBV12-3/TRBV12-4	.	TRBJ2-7	CASSRTSGILDGNF	TGTGCCAGCAGTCGGACTAGCGGGATATTAGATGGGAACTTC
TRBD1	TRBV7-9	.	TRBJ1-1	CASSSNPGTGGRSTEAFF	TGTGCCAGCAGCTCGAACCCCGGGACAGGCGGGCGTAGCACTGAAGCTTTCTTT
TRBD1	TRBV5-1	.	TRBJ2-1	CASSRTGGEYNEQFF	TGCGCCAGCAGCAGGACAGGGGGCGAATACAATGAGCAGTTCTTC
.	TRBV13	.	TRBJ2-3	CASSTDDTQYF	TGTGCCAGCAGCACCGATGATACGCAGTATTTT
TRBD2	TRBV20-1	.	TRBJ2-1	CSNGAGGLINEQFF	TGCAGTAACGGAGCGGGAGGTTTGATCAATGAGCAGTTCTTC
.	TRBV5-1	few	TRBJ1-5	CASSLEGGNNQPQHF	TGCGCCAGCAGCTTGGAGGGAGGAAATAATCAGCCCCAGCATTTT
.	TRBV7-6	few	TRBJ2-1	CASSLDGLNEQFF	TGTGCCAGCAGCTTAGACGGACTCAATGAGCAGTTCTTC
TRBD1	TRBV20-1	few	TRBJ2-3	CSADREDTDTQYF	TGCAGTGCGGACAGGGAGGACACAGATACGCAGTATTTT
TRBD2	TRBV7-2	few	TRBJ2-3	CASSLIFSGSRSTDTQYF	TGTGCCAGCAGCTTAATTTTTAGCGGGAGCAGAAGCACAGATACGCAGTATTTT